These T cell receptor beta chains were read from a single sample in a study of T-cell memory formation after mild COVID-19. MiXCR, run by TCRdb on the 5' RACE reads, gives a single entry per CDR3 protein. Of around 250,000 distinct CDR3 sequences in the sample, around 15% were seen once. The sequenced sample was PBMCs or a T cell subset sorted from them (not recorded which). These receptors came from a man younger than 30 who had mild COVID-19 (a few samples of this study predate the infection). Cell type and time point are not known. Both conserved end residues are part of each CDR3. The D gene is left open where the match is weak. Size tells how often a clone was seen (once, few, many) or the class of an expanded clone, and some rows leave it out.

>NA|NA|TRBJ1-1|12|TRBV11-2
CASSSQGGEAFF
TGTGCCAGCAGCTCACAGGGCGGTGAAGCTTTCTTT
>NA|NA|TRBJ2-5|16|TRBV24-1
CATSDSVRGGQETQYF
TGTGCCACCAGTGATTCGGTCAGGGGGGGTCAAGAGACCCAGTACTTC
>many|NA|TRBJ2-1|14|TRBV10-3
CAISVGITYNEQFF
TGTGCCATCAGTGTGGGGATCACCTACAATGAGCAGTTCTTC
>NA|TRBD2|TRBJ2-3|16|TRBV11-3
CASSSTWRGSRDTQYF
TGTGCCAGCAGTTCTACCTGGCGGGGGAGCCGGGATACGCAGTATTTT
>few|NA|TRBJ2-3|16|TRBV4-3
CASSQDVTPTSDTQYF
TGCGCCAGCAGCCAAGATGTTACCCCAACATCAGATACGCAGTATTTT
>NA|NA|TRBJ1-6|15|TRBV3-1
CASRYTRSYNSPLHF
TGTGCCAGCAGATATACCCGCTCCTATAATTCACCCCTCCACTTT
>few|TRBD2|TRBJ2-7|16|TRBV20-1
CSARPGTSGASYEQYF
TGCAGTGCTAGGCCCGGGACTAGCGGGGCCTCCTACGAGCAGTACTTC
>NA|NA|TRBJ1-6|15|TRBV3-1
CASSHLAGWNSPLHF
TGTGCCAGCAGCCATCTCGCAGGGTGGAATTCACCCCTCCACTTT
>few|NA|TRBJ2-2|13|TRBV29-1
CSAGRTIDGELFF
TGCAGCGCTGGACGGACCATCGACGGGGAGCTGTTTTTT
>NA|TRBD1|TRBJ1-6|16|TRBV28
CASSAPGQGTNSPLHF
TGTGCCAGCAGCGCTCCGGGACAGGGGACCAATTCACCCCTCCACTTT
>few|TRBD2|TRBJ2-2|14|TRBV2
CAGKSGANTGELFF
TGTGCCGGGAAGAGCGGGGCGAACACCGGGGAGCTGTTTTTT
>few|NA|TRBJ1-2|15|TRBV24-1
CATSDFEGSGYGYTF
TGTGCCACCAGTGATTTCGAGGGTAGTGGCTATGGCTACACCTTC
>NA|TRBD1|TRBJ2-3|14|TRBV2
CASKTTGVTDTQYF
TGTGCCAGCAAAACGACAGGGGTTACAGATACGCAGTATTTT
>NA|NA|TRBJ2-2|17|TRBV9
CASSVRVVDGNTGELFF
TGTGCCAGCAGCGTAAGAGTCGTGGACGGAAACACCGGGGAGCTGTTTTTT
>few|NA|TRBJ1-6|16|TRBV18
CASSPSRGSGNSPLHF
TGTGCCAGCTCACCCTCTCGGGGGTCTGGGAATTCACCCCTCCACTTT
>many|NA|TRBJ2-5|11|TRBV20-1
CSAGEWETQYF
TGCAGTGCCGGGGAATGGGAGACCCAGTACTTC
>few|NA|TRBJ2-3|16|TRBV7-9
CASSPLGRGYTDTQYF
TGTGCCAGCAGCCCCCTGGGGCGGGGATACACAGATACGCAGTATTTT
>NA|TRBD2|TRBJ2-5|16|TRBV12-3/TRBV12-4
CASSLMVAGGQETQYF
TGTGCCAGCAGTTTAATGGTAGCGGGGGGACAAGAGACCCAGTACTTC
>few|NA|TRBJ2-5|17|TRBV7-9
CASSLGLDAGAVETQYF
TGTGCCAGCAGCTTAGGCCTCGATGCAGGGGCAGTAGAGACCCAGTACTTC
>many|NA|TRBJ1-1|14|TRBV18
CASSPSGQSRGAFF
TGTGCCAGCTCACCGTCGGGGCAGTCAAGGGGAGCTTTCTTT
>few|TRBD1|TRBJ2-3|15|TRBV28
CASSNGQAHTDTQYF
TGTGCCAGCAGCAATGGACAGGCCCACACAGATACGCAGTATTTT
>NA|NA|TRBJ2-7|15|TRBV6-5
CASSYSPPGAYEQYF
TGTGCCAGCAGTTACTCGCCCCCAGGCGCCTACGAGCAGTACTTC
>NA|TRBD1|TRBJ1-1|17|TRBV7-2
CASVAVGTGALGTEAFF
TGTGCCTCGGTTGCGGTGGGGACAGGGGCCCTGGGCACTGAAGCTTTCTTT
>few|NA|TRBJ1-5|16|TRBV18
CASSPPRRDSNQPQHF
TGTGCCAGCTCACCCCCGCGCAGGGATAGCAATCAGCCCCAGCATTTT
>NA|NA|TRBJ2-2|15|TRBV7-2
CASSSQLGLNGELFF
TGTGCCAGCAGCTCGCAGCTGGGGCTTAACGGGGAGCTGTTTTTT
>few|NA|TRBJ2-3|16|TRBV6-6
CASTRDFTLSTDTQYF
TGTGCCAGCACCCGGGACTTTACTCTTAGCACAGATACGCAGTATTTT
>NA|NA|TRBJ1-2|12|TRBV6-6
CASSPRQEGYTF
TGTGCCAGCAGCCCCCGACAGGAAGGCTACACCTTC
>many|NA|TRBJ2-1|15|TRBV5-5
CASSLRAPRVPEQFF
TGTGCCAGCAGCCTTCGGGCCCCCCGGGTTCCGGAGCAGTTCTTC
>few|NA|TRBJ1-4|15|TRBV29-1
CSSSGDLFRCEKLFF
TGCAGCTCCTCCGGGGACCTTTTCCGGTGCGAAAAACTGTTTTTT
>few|NA|TRBJ2-5|13|TRBV27
CASAGLTLETQYF
TGTGCCAGCGCGGGTCTTACTTTAGAAACCCAGTACTTC
>few|NA|TRBJ1-1|15|TRBV21-1
CASSTLTGARTEAFF
TGTGCCAGCAGCACTTTGACAGGGGCAAGGACTGAAGCTTTCTTT
>few|TRBD2|TRBJ2-1|15|TRBV27
CASSFEDGRHNEQFF
TGTGCCAGCAGTTTTGAGGACGGGAGGCACAATGAGCAGTTCTTC
>NA|NA|TRBJ1-3|14|TRBV28
CASSTQGSGNTIYF
TGTGCCAGCAGCACACAGGGCTCTGGAAACACCATATATTTT
>NA|TRBD1|TRBJ2-7|14|TRBV6-2/TRBV6-3
CASRHRDRGYEQYF
TGTGCCAGCAGACACCGGGACAGGGGCTACGAGCAGTACTTC
>many|NA|TRBJ2-5|12|TRBV10-3
CAISEREETQYF
TGTGCCATCAGTGAGAGGGAAGAGACCCAGTACTTC
>NA|TRBD2|TRBJ2-3|15|TRBV7-9
CAGSLTSGAPDTQYF
TGTGCCGGCAGCTTAACTAGCGGGGCGCCAGATACGCAGTATTTT
>NA|NA|TRBJ2-3|15|TRBV5-1
CASIGTTGGTDTQYF
TGCGCCAGCATTGGTACGACAGGAGGCACAGATACGCAGTATTTT
>NA|TRBD2|TRBJ2-1|13|TRBV28
CAISLAWEGQQFF
TGTGCCATCAGTCTGGCATGGGAGGGTCAGCAGTTCTTC
>few|NA|TRBJ2-1|13|TRBV14
CASSPGRSNEQFF
TGTGCCAGCAGCCCCGGACGGTCCAATGAGCAGTTCTTC
>few|NA|TRBJ1-1|14|TRBV4-3
CASSQDHGGIEAFF
TGCGCCAGCAGCCAAGACCACGGGGGGATAGAAGCTTTCTTT
>few|NA|TRBJ2-5|13|TRBV7-2
CASSPRVLETQYF
TGTGCCAGCAGCCCCAGGGTTTTGGAGACCCAGTACTTC
>NA|NA|TRBJ2-5|15|TRBV20-1
CSASLEGPSQETQYF
TGCAGTGCTAGCCTAGAAGGGCCGTCCCAAGAGACCCAGTACTTC
>NA|TRBD1|TRBJ1-1|16|TRBV11-2
CASRNGQGGVYTEAFF
TGTGCCAGCAGGAATGGACAGGGGGGAGTGTACACTGAAGCTTTCTTT
>NA|NA|TRBJ2-5|15|TRBV7-3
CASSLTGTRQETQYF
TGTGCCAGCAGCTTAACGGGGACACGACAAGAGACCCAGTACTTC
>NA|NA|TRBJ2-6|18|TRBV4-3
CASSPTAQGPTGANVLTF
TGCGCCAGCAGCCCCACTGCGCAGGGGCCTACTGGGGCCAACGTCCTGACTTTC